This T cell receptor (beta chain) was recovered during a study of beta chain features in type 1 diabetes (dated 2018 in TCRdb). In terms of the full investigation: Mean age, gender distribution, total cell number and subset yield did not differ between patients and healthy donors. A total of 100 million to 110 million sorted cells were examined across all samples, and a strong correlation was observed between cell number per subset and RNA yield. The study compared the TCRB repertoires of sorted circulating CD4+ T cell subsets in recently diagnosed type 1 diabetes patients with those in matched healthy donors. Whereas all 30 or so donors provided naive and central memory subsets, regulatory and stem cell-like memory subsets were isolated from just 8 patients and about 8 healthy donors.

Remarks on this clone: The antigen it binds to is not known. No quality values exist for individual bases; no much larger clone is one base distant.

The entire amount of isolated RNA was reverse transcribed using the High Capacity cDNA Reverse Transcription Kit, so the sequenced TCRB transcripts were expressed ones. Deep immunoSEQ sequencing was performed on naive, central memory and regulatory T cell samples, with an average of about 3.6 million total reads per sample. Sorted cells were lysed in RLT buffer, and RNA was extracted using DNase-treated RNeasy Micro or Mini kits according to cell number. Each cell subset was processed on its own to prevent cross-contamination, while patient and healthy donor samples were processed together. Using the immunoSEQ multiplex PCR, TCRB sequences were amplified from cDNA into 87-bp fragments spanning the CDR3 region. Sequencing of the amplicons was performed on the Illumina HiSeq platform. The original pipeline was this. PCR bias was corrected computationally using synthetic template baselines, and reads within Hamming distance 2 were collapsed, with unmergeable singletons discarded. Reads were aligned to IMGT to assign V, D and J genes, CDR3 length, and insertions or deletions at six rearrangement sites. Within each subset, clonotype counts were normalized to sorted cell number, and only after that were true diversity and Gini coefficients computed with the tcR R package. The overlap coefficient, calculated on TCRB nucleotide sequences, was used to measure repertoire sharing. As a proxy for the pre-selection repertoire, out-of-frame TCRB sequences from naive cells were analyzed. TCRdb carries this immuneACCESS record with in-frame sequences only. Its versions omit some clonotypes, under half of them owing to an unresolved V gene in the studies checked, with the rest unexplained. V and J calls and clone size are those listed in that table; D and trimming were worked out from the DNA. The sample includes a few hundred thousand clones, with approximately 30% observed a single time. The ten largest account for 0.05% to 0.065% of the sample.

Trimming removed 4 bases from V and 10 bases from J; the gene matches leave 4 bases unexplained. From the germline V gene, CDR1 is SGHTA and CDR2 is FQGTGA. The CDR3, from cysteine to phenylalanine, totals 14 residues. The kept DNA is CDR3 alone, 42 bases in frame from the first base. A single peripheral blood draw of approximately 110 mL on average was collected from each donor into heparinised tubes. A BD FACSAria II and a panel including CD45RO, CCR7, CD25, CD127, CD95 and CD27 were used to sort naive, central memory, regulatory and stem cell-like memory CD4+ T cells. All sorted populations exceeded 95% purity. PBMCs were separated immediately by Lymphoprep density gradient centrifugation and were stained directly, without being cultured. So that batch effects would be minimized, each experiment stained and sorted samples in pairs, pairing one healthy donor with one patient. Paper-wide results and their limitations: At VDJ recombination sites, type 1 diabetes patients had fewer insertions and more deleted nucleotides, which implies abnormalities in thymic rearrangement. Because small numbers of individuals were included in the HLA sub-analyses, any influence of HLA type on TCRB rearrangement was left unresolved. Because cDNA rather than genomic DNA was sequenced, highly expressing activated cells could have been over-represented, although no difference in activation and CD3 levels was found between groups. PCR might favor shorter templates, but patient and control samples were amplified and corrected together, so any skew would affect both groups equally. Naive, central memory and regulatory TCRB repertoires appeared to be more similar among patients than among healthy donors. Type 1 diabetes patients showed a moderate but significant shortening of TCRB CDR3 length in all four CD4+ subsets.

The rearrangement combines TRBV7-3 with TRBJ2-1; 13 central bases correspond to TRBD2. The TCR originated in a young man in good health. Specimen: naive CD4+ T cells from blood. The meaning of the sample's cell subset or site label: true naive CD4+ T cells. The bases read TGTGCCAGCAGCTCAGGACTAGCGGGAGAGGAGCAGTTCTTC. This translates into CASSSGLAGEEQFF.